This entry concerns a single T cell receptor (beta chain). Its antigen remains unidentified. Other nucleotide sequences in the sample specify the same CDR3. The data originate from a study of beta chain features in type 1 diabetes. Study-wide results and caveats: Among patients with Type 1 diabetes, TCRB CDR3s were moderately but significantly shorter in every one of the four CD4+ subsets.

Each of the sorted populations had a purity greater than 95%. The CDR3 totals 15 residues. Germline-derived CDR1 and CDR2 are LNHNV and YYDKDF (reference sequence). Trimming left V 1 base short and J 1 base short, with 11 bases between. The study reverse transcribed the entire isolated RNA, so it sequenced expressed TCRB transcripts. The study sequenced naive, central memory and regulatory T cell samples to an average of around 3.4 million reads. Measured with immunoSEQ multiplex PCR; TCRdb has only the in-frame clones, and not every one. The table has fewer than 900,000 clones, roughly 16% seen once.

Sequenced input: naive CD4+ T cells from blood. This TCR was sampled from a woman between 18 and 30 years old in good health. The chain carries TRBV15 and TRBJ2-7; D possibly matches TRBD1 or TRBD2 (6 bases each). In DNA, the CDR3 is TGTGCCACCAGCAGAGGGGGGGCGGGGTCCTACGAGCAGTACTTC. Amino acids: CATSRGGAGSYEQYF.